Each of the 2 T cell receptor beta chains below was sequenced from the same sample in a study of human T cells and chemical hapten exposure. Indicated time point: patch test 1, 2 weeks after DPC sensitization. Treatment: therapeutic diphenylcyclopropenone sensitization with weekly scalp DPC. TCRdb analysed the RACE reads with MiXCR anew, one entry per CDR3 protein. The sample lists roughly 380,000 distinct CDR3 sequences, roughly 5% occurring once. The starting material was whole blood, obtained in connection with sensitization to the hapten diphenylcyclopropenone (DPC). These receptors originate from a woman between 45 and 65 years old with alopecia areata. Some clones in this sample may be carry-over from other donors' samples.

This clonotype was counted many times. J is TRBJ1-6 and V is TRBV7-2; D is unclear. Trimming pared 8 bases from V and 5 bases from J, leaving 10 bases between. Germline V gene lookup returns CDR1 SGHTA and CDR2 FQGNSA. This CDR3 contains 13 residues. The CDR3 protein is CASSSRHNSPLHF. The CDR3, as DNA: TGTGCCAGCTCCTCGAGACATAATTCACCCCTCCACTTT. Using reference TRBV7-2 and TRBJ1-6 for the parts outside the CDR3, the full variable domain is GAGVSQSPSNKVTEKGKDVELRCDPISGHTALYWYRQSLGQGLEFLIYFQGNSAPDKSGLPSDRFSAERTGGSVSTLTIQRTQQEDSAVYLCASSSRHNSPLHFGNGTRLTVT.

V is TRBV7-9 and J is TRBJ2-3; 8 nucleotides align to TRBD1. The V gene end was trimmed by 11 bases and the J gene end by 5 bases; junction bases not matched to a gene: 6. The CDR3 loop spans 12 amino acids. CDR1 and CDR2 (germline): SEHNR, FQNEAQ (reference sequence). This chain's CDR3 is CAAGQGKDTQYF. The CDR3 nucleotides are TGTGCCGCCGGACAGGGAAAAGATACGCAGTATTTT.